Listed here are 12 T cell receptor beta chains from one sample, sequenced in a study of blood T cell repertoires in COVID-19. Some clones are missing from TCRdb's copy, which holds only in-frame ones; the method was immunoSEQ multiplex PCR. This sample yields some 220,000 clones, of which approximately 85% are seen a single time; roughly 5.3% belongs to the top ten. Sequenced input: peripheral blood. Receptor source: a man in his fifties or sixties with COVID-19, enrolled during active disease.

The rearrangement uses TRBV2 and TRBJ2-1; D perhaps matches TRBD1 (5 bases). The CDR3 extends over 13 amino acids. Germline V CDR1 and CDR2: SNHLY, FYNNEI. Trimming shortened V by 2 bases and J by 7 bases, and 9 bases separated the two germline ends. CDR3 DNA sequence: TGTGCCAGCAGTGAAAGGGGTGAAAATGAGCAGTTCTTC. Its translation: CASSERGENEQFF.

The chain uses TRBV19 and TRBJ2-1; tentatively, D is TRBD1 (6 bases). The germline V gene has CDR1 LNHDA and CDR2 SQIVND (reference sequence). The CDR3 runs 14 residues. The V end was cut by 7 bases, the J end by 3 bases, with 13 bases between. The DNA of the CDR3 is TGTGCCAGTACTCTGGGGGCAGACTACAATGAGCAGTTCTTC. Translated, it gives CASTLGADYNEQFF.

This CDR3 reads CASSSTGGYGYTF. In nucleotides, the CDR3 is TGTGCCAGCAGCTCTACAGGGGGCTATGGCTACACCTTC. The chain combines TRBV7-8 with TRBJ1-2; 8 nucleotides match TRBD1. The J segment lost 4 bases and the V segment lost 4 bases, leaving 2 bases of the junction unmatched. Germline CDR1 reads SGHVS; CDR2 reads FQNEAQ. This CDR3 contains 13 residues.

The V gene is TRBV21-1, the J gene TRBJ1-1; the D call of TRBD1 is as the table states it, not checked on the DNA. TRBV21-1 is deemed a pseudogene. The CDR3 is made up of 16 amino acids. The CDR3 DNA sequence: TGTGCCAGCAGCAAAGGCCGGGGACACTTATACACTGAAGCTTTCTTT. It codes for CASSKGRGHLYTEAFF.

The chain couples TRBV3-1 (or the pseudogene TRBV3-2) to TRBJ1-1; D unresolved. The CDR3 sequence is 14 residues long. Per the germline V gene, CDR1 is LGHDT and CDR2 is YNNKEL (reference sequence). V lost 4 bases and J lost 0, with 9 bases in between. The CDR3 is CASSPHDLNTEAFF. The DNA of the CDR3 is TGTGCCAGCAGCCCACACGACTTGAACACTGAAGCTTTCTTT.

This clone was seen a single time. In DNA, the CDR3 is TGCGCCAGCCAGAAGAGGTTCCCGGGGGAACCCGGGGAGCTGTTTTTT. Residues: CASQKRFPGEPGELFF. V gene TRBV5-1 combines with J gene TRBJ2-2; possibly TRBD2 for D (6 bases). The germline gives CDR1 SGHRS, CDR2 YFSETQ. The length of the CDR3 is 16 residues. Trimming removed 7 bases from V and 6 bases from J, with 22 bases in between.

This chain uses TRBV9 with TRBJ1-1, with D tentatively TRBD1 (6 bases). With 0 bases removed from V and 0 bases from J, the gap between germline ends came to 12 bases. This CDR3 region has 16 residues. CDR1 and CDR2 (germline): SGDLS, YYNGEE. The CDR3 DNA sequence: TGTGCCAGCAGCGTAGCTCACCAGGGGATGAACACTGAAGCTTTCTTT. Translating gives CASSVAHQGMNTEAFF.

CDR3 residues: CASSLRTGNSPLHF. CDR3 bases: TGCGCCAGCAGCCTTCGGACAGGGAATTCACCCCTCCACTTT. The rearrangement joins TRBV5-1 to TRBJ1-6; TRBD1 agrees at 8 bases. Germline V gene data show CDR1 as SGHRS and CDR2 as YFSETQ. V lost 4 bases, J lost 7 bases, and 4 bases stayed unmatched. The CDR3 has 14 amino acids.

The rearrangement joins TRBV11-2 to TRBJ2-7, with TRBD1 identical over 11 bases. The junction had 5 bases not matched to a gene; V was cut back by 4 bases and J by 3 bases. This CDR3 is 15 amino acids long. CDR1 is SGHAT and CDR2 is FQNNGV in the germline V gene. The CDR3 nucleotides are TGTGCCAGCAGCTCAGGGACAGGGGGGTACTACGAGCAGTACTTC. Residues: CASSSGTGGYYEQYF.

This clone has a handful of counts. The rearrangement joins TRBV18 to TRBJ2-3; 8 bases match TRBD1. The CDR3 totals 14 residues. The trim removed 5 bases at V and 4 bases at J, leaving 5 bases unmatched. The germline gives CDR1 KGHSH, CDR2 LQKENI. CDR3 sequence: CASSSTGGPDTQYF. In DNA, the CDR3 is TGTGCCAGCTCATCAACAGGGGGTCCAGATACGCAGTATTTT.

Notes on this clone: Other DNA sequences in this sample translate to the same CDR3. The chain has TRBV7-6 and TRBJ2-7, with D perhaps matching TRBD1 (6 bases). Trimming removed 0 bases at V and 1 base at J, with 10 bases between. Germline assignment: CDR1 SGHVS and CDR2 FNYEAQ. The CDR3 contains 15 residues. DNA of the CDR3: TGTGCCAGCAGCTTAGCTACGGACAGTTCCTACGAGCAGTACTTC. Translation gives CASSLATDSSYEQYF.

The rearrangement links TRBV19 to TRBJ2-5, with 10 positions matching TRBD2. Germline V CDR1 and CDR2: LNHDA, SQIVND (reference sequence). The CDR3 contains 15 residues. V was clipped by 7 bases and J by 5 bases; unmatched bases: 10. The CDR3 DNA sequence: TGTGCCAGTAACCAGCGGGGGGGCGTCTGGGAGACCCAGTACTTC. Translated: CASNQRGGVWETQYF.